A selection of T cell receptor beta chains follows, all from one sample in a study of shared clonotypes between healthy human individuals. The protocol was immunoSEQ multiplex PCR, while the TCRdb copy is restricted to in-frame clones and leaves out a portion. The sample lists 2.3 million or so clones, just over 90% occurring once. What was sequenced was naive CD4+ T cells from PBMCs. The receptors come from a man younger than 35 in good health. Some clones in this sample may be carry-over from other donors' samples. CDR3s include the opening cysteine and the closing phenylalanine or tryptophan. A D gene is named only where the DNA matches it firmly. Size is omitted from some rows. Given values are once, few, many or a class for expanded clones.

cdr3_nt: TGCGCCAGCGCGGGTAGGGGGCCGGGGGAGACCCAGTACTTC; cdr3_aa: CASAGRGPGETQYF; d_call: TRBD1; v_call: TRBV5-1; j_call: TRBJ2-5; clone_size: NA
cdr3_nt: TGTGCCAGCAGCCCCGGGGGACAGGTCCTATCTGGGGCCAACGTCCTGACTTTC; cdr3_aa: CASSPGGQVLSGANVLTF; d_call: TRBD1; v_call: TRBV28; j_call: TRBJ2-6; clone_size: NA
cdr3_nt: TGTGCCAGTAGTTACCCCCGCGGGGATGGCTACACCTTC; cdr3_aa: CASSYPRGDGYTF; d_call: NA; v_call: TRBV19; j_call: TRBJ1-2; clone_size: NA
cdr3_nt: TGTGCCAGCAGTGCCGGCAATCAGCCCCAGCATTTT; cdr3_aa: CASSAGNQPQHF; d_call: NA; v_call: TRBV2; j_call: TRBJ1-5; clone_size: NA
cdr3_nt: TGTGCCAGCAGCTTTGGGGTCGGCGAGCAGTACTTC; cdr3_aa: CASSFGVGEQYF; d_call: NA; v_call: TRBV7-9; j_call: TRBJ2-7; clone_size: NA
cdr3_nt: TGTGCCAGAAGCTACGGGACAGGATCTGCCTACGAGCAGTACTTC; cdr3_aa: CARSYGTGSAYEQYF; d_call: TRBD1; v_call: TRBV5-3; j_call: TRBJ2-7; clone_size: NA
cdr3_nt: TGTGCCAGCAGTTTGGCCTACTCCGCAACTAATGAAAAACTGTTTTTT; cdr3_aa: CASSLAYSATNEKLFF; d_call: NA; v_call: TRBV27; j_call: TRBJ1-4; clone_size: once
cdr3_nt: TGTGCCAGCAGTCTATCCGGGACAGTAACTTACGAGCAGTACTTC; cdr3_aa: CASSLSGTVTYEQYF; d_call: TRBD1; v_call: TRBV28; j_call: TRBJ2-7; clone_size: NA
cdr3_nt: TGTGCCAGCAGTTCTGACAGGGGGAACACTGAAGCTTTCTTT; cdr3_aa: CASSSDRGNTEAFF; d_call: TRBD1; v_call: TRBV6-5; j_call: TRBJ1-1; clone_size: NA
cdr3_nt: TGTGCCAGCAGTTTACGGACAGGGTCCGAGCAGTACTTC; cdr3_aa: CASSLRTGSEQYF; d_call: TRBD1; v_call: TRBV28; j_call: TRBJ2-7; clone_size: few
cdr3_nt: TGTGCCAGTAGTATTAAGATGAACACTGAAGCTTTCTTT; cdr3_aa: CASSIKMNTEAFF; d_call: NA; v_call: TRBV19; j_call: TRBJ1-1; clone_size: NA
cdr3_nt: TGTGCCAGCAGTTTGATGTATCCGGGACAGGACACCGGGGAGCTGTTTTTT; cdr3_aa: CASSLMYPGQDTGELFF; d_call: TRBD1; v_call: TRBV7-2; j_call: TRBJ2-2; clone_size: NA
cdr3_nt: TGTGCCAGCAGCTTAGGTTTCAGCGCAGGGGCTGGGGGAGAGACCCAGTACTTC; cdr3_aa: CASSLGFSAGAGGETQYF; d_call: NA; v_call: TRBV7-2; j_call: TRBJ2-5; clone_size: NA
cdr3_nt: TGTGCCAGCAGCTCCCAGACAGACTATATTTCCTACGAGCAGTACTTC; cdr3_aa: CASSSQTDYISYEQYF; d_call: NA; v_call: TRBV7-9; j_call: TRBJ2-7; clone_size: NA
cdr3_nt: TGTGCCAGCAGCTTCTCTAGCGGTAGCACAGATACGCAGTATTTT; cdr3_aa: CASSFSSGSTDTQYF; d_call: TRBD2; v_call: TRBV7-6; j_call: TRBJ2-3; clone_size: NA
cdr3_nt: TGTGCCAGCAAATCTCACCGAGCAGGGCTCCGAGGGGAGCAGCCCCAGCATTTT; cdr3_aa: CASKSHRAGLRGEQPQHF; d_call: NA; v_call: TRBV2; j_call: TRBJ1-5; clone_size: NA
cdr3_nt: TGTGCCAGCAGCTTGGCCACCACTCGCTACGAGCAGTACTTC; cdr3_aa: CASSLATTRYEQYF; d_call: NA; v_call: TRBV5-4; j_call: TRBJ2-7; clone_size: NA
cdr3_nt: TGTGCCAGCAGTTTTTCAGATACGCAGTATTTT; cdr3_aa: CASSFSDTQYF; d_call: NA; v_call: TRBV27; j_call: TRBJ2-3; clone_size: NA
cdr3_nt: TGTGCCAGCAGCTTGAGGGGTGGAAGCTATGGCTACACCTTC; cdr3_aa: CASSLRGGSYGYTF; d_call: NA; v_call: TRBV5-6; j_call: TRBJ1-2; clone_size: once
cdr3_nt: TGTGCCAGCAGCTTGGCGGGCGGTCGCGGGAGTTACAATGAGCAGTTCTTC; cdr3_aa: CASSLAGGRGSYNEQFF; d_call: TRBD2; v_call: TRBV5-4; j_call: TRBJ2-1; clone_size: NA
cdr3_nt: TGTGCCAGCAGTTCTAGGGGTGGCTACACCTTC; cdr3_aa: CASSSRGGYTF; d_call: NA; v_call: TRBV28; j_call: TRBJ1-2; clone_size: NA
cdr3_nt: TGTGCCAGCAGCCCCATACCATGGACAGGAATTACAGATACGCAGTATTTT; cdr3_aa: CASSPIPWTGITDTQYF; d_call: TRBD1; v_call: TRBV11-2; j_call: TRBJ2-3; clone_size: NA
cdr3_nt: TGTGCCAGCAGGAGGACCGGGGAGCTGTTTTTT; cdr3_aa: CASRRTGELFF; d_call: NA; v_call: TRBV28; j_call: TRBJ2-2; clone_size: NA
cdr3_nt: TGTGCCAGCAGCTTCCCCGGACAGGGAGGCAACTATGGCTACACCTTC; cdr3_aa: CASSFPGQGGNYGYTF; d_call: TRBD1; v_call: TRBV5-4; j_call: TRBJ1-2; clone_size: NA
cdr3_nt: TGTGCCAGCAGCTTAGTATTTTTGAACTACCAAGAGACCCAGTACTTC; cdr3_aa: CASSLVFLNYQETQYF; d_call: NA; v_call: TRBV7-9; j_call: TRBJ2-5; clone_size: NA
cdr3_nt: TGCGCCAGCAGCTTGTGGGGACTAGCGGGACGGGGTGAGCAGTTCTTC; cdr3_aa: CASSLWGLAGRGEQFF; d_call: TRBD2; v_call: TRBV5-1; j_call: TRBJ2-1; clone_size: NA
cdr3_nt: TGTGCCAGCAGCTTAGGGGACAGTACCTACGAGCAGTACTTC; cdr3_aa: CASSLGDSTYEQYF; d_call: TRBD1; v_call: TRBV7-9; j_call: TRBJ2-7; clone_size: few
cdr3_nt: TGCGCCAGCAGCCAAGATGGGGCTAGCGGAAGAACTACCGGGGAGCTGTTTTTT; cdr3_aa: CASSQDGASGRTTGELFF; d_call: TRBD2; v_call: TRBV4-3; j_call: TRBJ2-2; clone_size: NA
cdr3_nt: TGTGCCAGCAGTTCCCGGGCGGGGGGGAGCAATCAGCCCCAGCATTTT; cdr3_aa: CASSSRAGGSNQPQHF; d_call: NA; v_call: TRBV6-5; j_call: TRBJ1-5; clone_size: NA
cdr3_nt: TGCAGCGGATACCGGGACAGGGGCGAAAAACTGTTTTTT; cdr3_aa: CSGYRDRGEKLFF; d_call: TRBD1; v_call: TRBV29-1; j_call: TRBJ1-4; clone_size: NA
cdr3_nt: TGTGCCAGCAGCTTGGCAGCCACAGGCACAGATACGCAGTATTTT; cdr3_aa: CASSLAATGTDTQYF; d_call: NA; v_call: TRBV7-3; j_call: TRBJ2-3; clone_size: NA
cdr3_nt: TGTGCCAGCAGCTTACCAACTGGACAGGGGGCCTACGAGCAGTACTTC; cdr3_aa: CASSLPTGQGAYEQYF; d_call: TRBD1; v_call: TRBV7-9; j_call: TRBJ2-7; clone_size: NA
cdr3_nt: TGCGCCAGCAGCATCACTAGCGGCACAGATACGCAGTATTTT; cdr3_aa: CASSITSGTDTQYF; d_call: TRBD2; v_call: TRBV5-1; j_call: TRBJ2-3; clone_size: NA
cdr3_nt: TGCGCCAGCCTCCCTACTAGCCTGAACACCGGGGAGCTGTTTTTT; cdr3_aa: CASLPTSLNTGELFF; d_call: NA; v_call: TRBV5-1; j_call: TRBJ2-2; clone_size: NA
cdr3_nt: TGTGCCAGCAGACCAGACAGGGGAAAGGCCGGGGAGCTGTTTTTT; cdr3_aa: CASRPDRGKAGELFF; d_call: TRBD1; v_call: TRBV28; j_call: TRBJ2-2; clone_size: NA
cdr3_nt: TGTGCCAGCAGTCAGACTAGCGGGAGATATGAGCAGTTCTTC; cdr3_aa: CASSQTSGRYEQFF; d_call: TRBD2; v_call: TRBV28; j_call: TRBJ2-1; clone_size: NA
cdr3_nt: TGTGCCAGCAGTGAATTCGATGAAAGTCAGCCCCAGCATTTT; cdr3_aa: CASSEFDESQPQHF; d_call: NA; v_call: TRBV25-1; j_call: TRBJ1-5; clone_size: NA
cdr3_nt: TGTGCCAGCTCACCGGTCCGGGAGGGGACTGAAGCTTTCTTT; cdr3_aa: CASSPVREGTEAFF; d_call: NA; v_call: TRBV18; j_call: TRBJ1-1; clone_size: few
cdr3_nt: TGTGCCAGCAGCTTGTCCCCGGACAGGGCAAATGAAAAACTGTTTTTT; cdr3_aa: CASSLSPDRANEKLFF; d_call: TRBD1; v_call: TRBV5-4; j_call: TRBJ1-4; clone_size: NA
cdr3_nt: TGCGCCAGCAGCTTGATAGCAGGCTCCTACGAGCAGTACTTC; cdr3_aa: CASSLIAGSYEQYF; d_call: NA; v_call: TRBV5-1; j_call: TRBJ2-7; clone_size: NA
cdr3_nt: TGCGCCAGCAGTCATACAGGGGCAACAGAAGCTTTCTTT; cdr3_aa: CASSHTGATEAFF; d_call: TRBD1; v_call: TRBV5-1; j_call: TRBJ1-1; clone_size: NA